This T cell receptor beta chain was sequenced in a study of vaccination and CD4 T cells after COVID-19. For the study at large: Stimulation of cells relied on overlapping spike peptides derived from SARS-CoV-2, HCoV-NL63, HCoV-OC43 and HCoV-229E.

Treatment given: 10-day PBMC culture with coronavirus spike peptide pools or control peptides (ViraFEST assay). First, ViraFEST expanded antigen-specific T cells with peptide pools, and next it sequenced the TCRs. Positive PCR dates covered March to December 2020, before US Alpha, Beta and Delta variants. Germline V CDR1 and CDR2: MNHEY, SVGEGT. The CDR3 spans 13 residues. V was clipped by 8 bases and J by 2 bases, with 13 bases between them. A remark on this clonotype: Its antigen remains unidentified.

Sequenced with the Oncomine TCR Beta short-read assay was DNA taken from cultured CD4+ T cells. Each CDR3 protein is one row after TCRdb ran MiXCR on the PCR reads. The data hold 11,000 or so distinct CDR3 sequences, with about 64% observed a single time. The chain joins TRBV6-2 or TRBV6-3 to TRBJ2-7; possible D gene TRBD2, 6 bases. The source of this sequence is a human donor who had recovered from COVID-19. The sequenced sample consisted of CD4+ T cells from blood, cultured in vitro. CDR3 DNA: TGTGCCAGCCGCCCCGGGGGAACCTACGAGCAGTACTTC. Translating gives CASRPGGTYEQYF.